These 21 T cell receptor beta chains were sequenced from one sample in a study of metastatic and nonmetastatic thyroid tumors. TCRdb re-called the PCR reads via MiXCR. Among about 26,000 clones listed, around 24% were seen once. No treatment of any kind had been given to any patient before thyroid surgery. Sample: blood. Source of these receptors: a female donor with papillary thyroid cancer or a benign thyroid nodule (not recorded which). Some clones in this sample may be carry-over from other donors' samples.

The sample holds one count of this clone. This chain connects TRBV5-1 to TRBJ2-3; D may be TRBD2 (6 bases). CDR3 length equals 17 residues. Trimming removed 9 bases from V and 5 bases from J, with 28 bases in between. Per germline, CDR1 SGHRS and CDR2 YFSETQ. CDR3 region: CANRLGDRLGSKDTQYF. In DNA form, the CDR3 reads TGCGCCAACAGATTGGGCGACCGACTAGGTTCTAAAGATACGCAGTATTTT.

The chain employs TRBV25-1 and TRBJ2-1, with TRBD1 identical over 9 bases. Germline V gives CDR1 MGHDK, CDR2 SYGVNS. Trimming cost V 2 bases and J 6 bases; bases outside gene matches: 5. This CDR3 has 15 residues. The CDR3 loop reads CASSEEGTGFNEQFF. The DNA of the CDR3 is TGTGCCAGCAGTGAAGAAGGGACAGGGTTCAATGAGCAGTTCTTC.

In its sample, this clone was seen many times. The chain is built from TRBV3-1 and TRBJ1-1; D remains unclear. Trimming left V 1 base short and J 1 base short, with 10 bases between. Germline CDR1 and CDR2: LGHDT and YNNKEL (reference sequence). The CDR3 spans 15 residues. The CDR3 DNA is TGTGCCAGCAGCCAAGGATGGGGAACGAACACTGAAGCTTTCTTT. Translation: CASSQGWGTNTEAFF.

This clone was recorded a few times. The chain joins TRBV6-1 to TRBJ2-7, with 7 bases that match TRBD2. CDR3 length: 15 residues. V shed 3 bases, J shed 12 bases, and the junction held 17 bases outside the gene matches. Germline assignment: CDR1 MNHNS and CDR2 SASEGT. CDR3 in amino acids: CASSEELRDYGGGYF. The CDR3 DNA is TGTGCCAGCAGTGAGGAACTCCGGGACTATGGAGGCGGGTACTTC.

Worth noting for this clone: At one of its ends the junction is not consistent with the germline gene, which may arise from a read error. J is TRBJ1-1 and V is TRBV5-1; 7 bases fit TRBD1. Per germline, CDR1 SGHRS and CDR2 YFSETQ. This CDR3 comprises 16 residues. The DNA of the CDR3 is TGCGCCAACAGCTCAGGGGGGACAGCATTGAACACTGAAGCTTTCTTT. It encodes CANSSGGTALNTEAFF.

This clone appeared a few times. The junction and the germline gene differ at one end; a read error may be behind it. This chain uses TRBV6-1 with TRBJ1-4, with no clear D. The CDR3 contains 11 residues. Germline values: CDR1 MNHNS, CDR2 SASEGT. The CDR3 DNA is TGTGCCAGCAGGGGGAATGGAAAACTGTTTTTT. Protein product: CASRGNGKLFF.

The sample holds a few counts of this clone. The J gene is TRBJ2-7, the V gene TRBV6-1, with D perhaps matching TRBD2 (5 bases). Germline V gene sequence: CDR1 MNHNS, CDR2 SASEGT. The CDR3 is 15 residues long. The ends were cut back, 6 bases at V and 4 bases at J, with 19 bases in the middle. The CDR3 is CASSSLGVARYEQYF. The CDR3 nucleotides are TGTGCCAGCAGCTCCCTCGGGGTGGCGCGGTACGAGCAGTACTTC.

This clone came up many times. The chain recombines TRBV11-1 with TRBJ2-3; D may be TRBD1 or TRBD2 (5 bases each). The CDR3 extends over 17 amino acids. The V end was cut by 8 bases, the J end by 2 bases, with 23 bases between. Germline V gene lookup returns CDR1 SGHAT and CDR2 FQDESV (reference sequence). CDR3 residues: CASQGLPGDGYTDTQYF. The CDR3 coding sequence is TGTGCCAGCCAAGGACTCCCTGGGGACGGATACACAGATACGCAGTATTTT.

V and J are TRBV20-1 and TRBJ1-2; no clear D gene. From germline, CDR1 is DFQATT and CDR2 SNEGSKA (reference sequence). V gave up 8 bases and J gave up 0 bases, with 7 bases separating them. The CDR3 has 11 amino acids. Here the CDR3 reads CSLSTNYGYTF. The CDR3 region has the DNA TGCAGTTTGTCCACTAACTATGGCTACACCTTC.

This clone was seen repeatedly, ten times or more. The rearrangement uses TRBV5-4 and TRBJ1-2; D ambiguous. V was pared by 8 bases and J by 8 bases, with 25 bases between. The CDR3 extends over 15 amino acids. Germline CDR1 and CDR2: SGHNT and YYREEE (reference sequence). CDR3 residues: CASCQYQAFVGGYTF. The CDR3 nucleotides read TGTGCCAGTTGTCAGTACCAGGCTTTTGTTGGGGGCTACACCTTC.

The gene calls are TRBV6-1 and TRBJ1-2; D not certain. Trimming left V 6 bases short and J 4 bases short, with 12 bases between. The length of the CDR3 is 13 residues. Germline CDR1 reads MNHNS; CDR2 reads SASEGT. CDR3 sequence (DNA): TGTGCCAGCAGCCCTACACCTCTCTATGGCTACACCTTC. Protein product: CASSPTPLYGYTF.

This chain connects TRBV2 to TRBJ2-5; no firm D call. CDR3 length: 14 residues. Trimming stripped 7 bases from V and 1 base from J, with 13 bases between. Germline V lookup: CDR1 SNHLY, CDR2 FYNNEI. The CDR3 loop reads CASIATVIQETQYF. The CDR3 region has the DNA TGTGCCAGCATTGCCACCGTAATCCAAGAGACCCAGTACTTC.

In this sample, this clone turned up many times. CDR3 coding DNA: TGTGCCAGCAGTGACGGGGCAGGGCAATACAATGAGCAGTTCTTC. Protein: CASSDGAGQYNEQFF. V is TRBV6-4 and J is TRBJ2-1; D perhaps matches TRBD1 (5 bases). The CDR3 is 15 residues long. Germline values: CDR1 MRHNA, CDR2 SNTAGT. With 2 bases removed from V and 4 bases from J, the gap between germline ends came to 12 bases.

This clone was counted at least ten times. The chain carries TRBV5-8 and TRBJ2-7; 8 bases line up with TRBD1. Germline-derived CDR1 and CDR2 are SGHTS and YDEGEE. The CDR3 consists of 15 residues. The junction had 6 bases not matched to a gene; V was cut back by 4 bases and J by 0 bases. The CDR3 here is CASSARQGLSYEQYF. The CDR3 nucleotides are TGTGCCAGCAGCGCCAGACAGGGGCTCTCCTACGAGCAGTACTTC.

By its share, this clone is medium-sized (0.01 to 0.1%). This sequence joins TRBV20-1 and TRBJ2-7; D is perhaps TRBD2 (5 bases). V lost 6 bases and J 1 base, leaving 10 bases between the germline ends. CDR1 is DFQATT and CDR2 is SNEGSKA in the germline V gene (reference sequence). The CDR3 is 12 residues long. CDR3 nucleotide sequence: TGCAGTGCCCAACTAGAATCCTACGAGCAGTACTTC. This translates into CSAQLESYEQYF.

Only a few counts were recorded for this clone. Here the CDR3 omits its conserved ending phenylalanine or tryptophan, so a read error is the likely source. The rearrangement joins TRBV6-5 to TRBJ2-1; D is ambiguous. This CDR3 has 12 residues. The germline CDR1 and CDR2 sequences are MNHEY and SVGAGI. V was trimmed by 7 bases and J by 5 bases, leaving 9 bases between them. This CDR3 reads CASTYLDNEQFL. The CDR3 DNA is TGTGCCAGCACCTACTTGGACAATGAGCAGTTCCTC.

V is TRBV6-1 and J is TRBJ1-4; D remains ambiguous. Germline CDR1 is MNHNS and CDR2 is SASEGT. Trimming left V 1 base short and J 7 bases short, with 16 bases between. The CDR3 is 16 amino acids. The CDR3: CASSEGWGGRGEKLFF. The CDR3 DNA reads as TGTGCCAGCAGTGAAGGGTGGGGTGGCAGAGGTGAAAAACTGTTTTTT.

The chain joins TRBV27 to TRBJ2-7, with 15 nucleotides matching TRBD2. The ends lost 8 bases at V and 5 bases at J; junction bases unmatched: 10. Germline CDR1 and CDR2: MNHEY and SMNVEV (reference sequence). This CDR3 is built from 16 residues. The CDR3 loop is CASRTSGRAIKNEQYF. CDR3 bases: TGTGCCAGCCGGACTAGCGGGAGGGCTATTAAGAACGAGCAGTACTTC.

The chain recombines TRBV3-1 with TRBJ1-6; D may be TRBD1 (5 bases). CDR1 and CDR2 (germline): LGHDT, YNNKEL (reference sequence). V was shortened by 4 bases and J by 6 bases, with 10 bases between the two germline ends. CDR3 length equals 14 residues. DNA for the CDR3: TGTGCCAGCAGCCGGGACGGAATTAATTCACCCCTCCACTTT. Protein: CASSRDGINSPLHF.

This clone was seen repeatedly, ten times or more. This sequence joins TRBV9 and TRBJ2-1; weak D call: TRBD1 (6 bases). With 3 bases removed from V and 0 bases from J, the gap between germline ends came to 10 bases. The germline V gene encodes CDR1 SGDLS and CDR2 YYNGEE. The CDR3 sequence is 15 residues long. The CDR3 region has the DNA TGTGCCAGCAGCGCGCTACAGGGCTCCTACAATGAGCAGTTCTTC. It yields the protein CASSALQGSYNEQFF.

As to this clone: The junction departs from the called germline gene at one end, perhaps through a read error. V usage is TRBV11-3 and J usage is TRBJ1-3; D remains ambiguous. This CDR3 has 13 residues. Germline CDR1 is SGHNT and CDR2 is YENEEA. The CDR3 region is CASSQVGTETRHF. In DNA, the CDR3 is TGTGCCAGCAGCCAGGTGGGCACAGAGACTCGGCATTTT.